These T cell receptor beta chains were read from a single sample in a study of blood T cell repertoires in COVID-19. The repertoire was sequenced with immunoSEQ multiplex PCR; TCRdb's copy has only in-frame clones and lacks some. The sample gives about 260,000 clones, about 80% of which show up once; 4.1% is in the top ten. The sequencing input was PBMCs or T cells enriched from blood (not recorded which). The receptors here all came from a man aged 30 to 45 with acute COVID-19. Each CDR3 is given with its conserved first and last residue. A D gene is named only where the DNA matches it firmly. Only part of the rows carry a size: once, few, many, or a class if the clone is expanded.

cdr3_nt cdr3_aa j_call d_call cdr3_length clone_size v_call
TGCGCCAGCTCCCTAGCGGACGGCGGGGAGCTGTTTTTT CASSLADGGELFF TRBJ2-2 TRBD2 13 . TRBV5-1
TGTGCCAGCAGTTTATATGGGACAGGCAACACCGGGGAGCTGTTTTTT CASSLYGTGNTGELFF TRBJ2-2 TRBD1 16 . TRBV28
TGTGCCAGCAGCCGGCAGGGGTACACTGAAGCTTTCTTT CASSRQGYTEAFF TRBJ1-1 . 13 . TRBV11-2
TGTGCCAGTACTCGGGACAGGAGCTCCTATAATTCACCCCTCCACTTT CASTRDRSSYNSPLHF TRBJ1-6 TRBD1 16 . TRBV27
TGTGCCAGCAGCCAAGACCGTGGGTCACAAACAGGAAAACTGTTTTTT CASSQDRGSQTGKLFF TRBJ1-4 . 16 . TRBV4-2
TGCGCCAGCAGCTTAGGTACAGCCAAAAATGAAAAACTGTTTTTT CASSLGTAKNEKLFF TRBJ1-4 . 15 . TRBV5-1
TGTGCCAGCAGAAAAGAAGGGGGGGACTATGGCTACACCTTC CASRKEGGDYGYTF TRBJ1-2 . 14 . TRBV2
TGTGCCAGCACCGGGACTAGCGGGGGCCTCCCCAATGAGCAGTTCTTC CASTGTSGGLPNEQFF TRBJ2-1 TRBD2 16 few TRBV27
TGTGCCAGCAGCTCTAATAAGGGACAGGGTCCTTACACCGGGGAGCTGTTTTTT CASSSNKGQGPYTGELFF TRBJ2-2 TRBD1 18 . TRBV7-9
TGCGCCAGCAGCTCCGCCCTGGACTTACCGGGCTACACCTTC CASSSALDLPGYTF TRBJ1-2 . 14 . TRBV5-1
TGTGCCAGCAGCCAAGAGGGGAGGGAGGCCAAAAACATTCAGTACTTC CASSQEGREAKNIQYF TRBJ2-4 TRBD2 16 . TRBV3-1/TRBV3-2
TGTGCCAGCAGCTTGGTGGGGGCCGGTAATTCACCCCTCCACTTT CASSLVGAGNSPLHF TRBJ1-6 . 15 . TRBV5-8
TGTGCCAGCAGCCCCCGACACGGTTTAGAAGCTTTCTTT CASSPRHGLEAFF TRBJ1-1 . 13 . TRBV6-2/TRBV6-3
TGTGCCAGCAGCTTGGTGGCCCCGGGGGTGGATACGCAGTATTTT CASSLVAPGVDTQYF TRBJ2-3 . 15 . TRBV5-4
TGCGCCAGCATTCCGGGACAGGGCCAGTCAGATACGCAGTATTTT CASIPGQGQSDTQYF TRBJ2-3 TRBD1 15 . TRBV5-1
TGTGCCAGCTCACCCGAGGATGACTCCTACAATGAGCAGTTCTTC CASSPEDDSYNEQFF TRBJ2-1 . 15 many TRBV18
TGTGCCAGCAGTGAAGGGGTGGAGAACACTGAAGCTTTCTTT CASSEGVENTEAFF TRBJ1-1 . 14 many TRBV6-4
TGCGCCAGCAGCCAAGATGGGCAGGCTACCATCAATGAGCAGTTCTTC CASSQDGQATINEQFF TRBJ2-1 . 16 . TRBV4-1
TGTGCCAGTAGGGTCGAGGCAGCCGCCTATTCACCCCTCCACTTT CASRVEAAAYSPLHF TRBJ1-6 . 15 . TRBV19
TGTGCCAGCAGTTCAAGACTCGGGAGAAGTGAGAACACCGGGGAGCTGTTTTTT CASSSRLGRSENTGELFF TRBJ2-2 . 18 . TRBV11-3
TGTGCCAGCAGCCGAGACAGGGGGGATAATTCACCCCTCCACTTT CASSRDRGDNSPLHF TRBJ1-6 TRBD1 15 . TRBV7-8
TGTGCCAGCAGCGGGGGACAGCAGAACTATGGCTACACCTTC CASSGGQQNYGYTF TRBJ1-2 TRBD1 14 few TRBV9
TGTGCCAGTAGTATCATCGGTGGGGCGAGGACTGAAGCTTTCTTT CASSIIGGARTEAFF TRBJ1-1 . 15 . TRBV19
TGTGCCAGCAAAGCTAGTGGAGGGAACACTGAAGCTTTCTTT CASKASGGNTEAFF TRBJ1-1 . 14 . TRBV6-5
TGTGCCAGCACCCCGGGACTAGCGGGGTTGGGGGCTTCCTACAATGAGCAGTTCTTC CASTPGLAGLGASYNEQFF TRBJ2-1 TRBD2 19 . TRBV6-2/TRBV6-3
TGTGCCAGCAGTCCAGGGGGCAGCACAGATACGCAGTATTTT CASSPGGSTDTQYF TRBJ2-3 TRBD1 14 . TRBV6-6
TGTGCCAGTAGTATAGTAAATTCACCCCTCCACTTT CASSIVNSPLHF TRBJ1-6 . 12 once TRBV19
TGCAGCGGCGTGACAGGGAACACAGATACGCAGTATTTT CSGVTGNTDTQYF TRBJ2-3 TRBD1 13 . TRBV29-1
TGTGCCACCAGTGACCCGACTAGCGGGGTGAGAGAGCAGTTCTTC CATSDPTSGVREQFF TRBJ2-1 TRBD2 15 . TRBV24-1
TGTGCCAGCAGTCTACAGGGGGGAGGAAGCACCATATATTTT CASSLQGGGSTIYF TRBJ1-3 TRBD1 14 . TRBV6-5
TGTGCCAGCAGCCAAGGCCCTCCAGGGCGCCCTCTGACAGGGGGCAACTCACCCCTCCACTTT CASSQGPPGRPLTGGNSPLHF TRBJ1-6 TRBD1 21 . TRBV3-1/TRBV3-2
TGTGCCAGCAGCTCATACCAATCCGGGACAGGGGCTTCACCCCTCCACTTT CASSSYQSGTGASPLHF TRBJ1-6 TRBD1 17 few TRBV7-2
TGCAGTGCTAGTGTACCGGGACAGGGTAAGCCCCAGCATTTT CSASVPGQGKPQHF TRBJ1-5 TRBD1 14 . TRBV20-1
TGTGCCAGCAGCTCTATTTCTGGGGGGGACACTGAAGCTTTCTTT CASSSISGGDTEAFF TRBJ1-1 . 15 . TRBV11-1
TGTGCCAGCAGCTTGGTTCAGGGGAACACTGAAGCTTTCTTT CASSLVQGNTEAFF TRBJ1-1 . 14 . TRBV5-4
TGCAGCGCAAGACAGGCACTAGCCAAAAACATTCAGTACTTC CSARQALAKNIQYF TRBJ2-4 . 14 . TRBV29-1
TGCAGTGCTAGAATACAGGGTGAAGCTTTCTTT CSARIQGEAFF TRBJ1-1 . 11 . TRBV20-1
TGTGCCAGCAGTGAGGGCGGGGGGAACAATGAGCAGTTCTTC CASSEGGGNNEQFF TRBJ2-1 TRBD2 14 . TRBV2
TGTGCCAGCAGCCACGGGACTAGCGGGAGGGCGGGGGAGACCCAGTACTTC CASSHGTSGRAGETQYF TRBJ2-5 TRBD2 17 . TRBV3-1/TRBV3-2
TGTGCCACCGGGACGGGAGGGCCCCAGCATTTT CATGTGGPQHF TRBJ1-5 . 11 . TRBV10-3
TGTGCCAGCTCGGACAGCACGAACACTGAAGCTTTCTTT CASSDSTNTEAFF TRBJ1-1 . 13 few TRBV19
TGTGCCACCAGCAGAGATCGGGGACAGGGCACCGGCAATCAGCCCCAGCATTTT CATSRDRGQGTGNQPQHF TRBJ1-5 TRBD1 18 . TRBV15
TGCGCCAGCAGTGAGTCGGGGACTAGCGGGGAGCAGTTCTTC CASSESGTSGEQFF TRBJ2-1 TRBD2 14 . TRBV10-1
TGTGCCAGCAGGACTGCCTTTACTAGCACAGATACGCAGTATTTT CASRTAFTSTDTQYF TRBJ2-3 . 15 once TRBV28
TGTGCCAGCAGCCGTAATGCCGGGACTAGCGGGGAGCAGTTCTTC CASSRNAGTSGEQFF TRBJ2-1 TRBD2 15 . TRBV7-3
TGTGCCAGCAGTGAGGGCGGGAAGAGAACAGATACGCAGTATTTT CASSEGGKRTDTQYF TRBJ2-3 . 15 . TRBV25-1
TGTGCCAGCAGCTTACTAGCGGGGGGGGGCGGCAATGAGCAGTTCTTC CASSLLAGGGGNEQFF TRBJ2-1 TRBD2 16 . TRBV7-6
TGTGCCAGCAGCGAACAGGGGGGACCGAAATTAAGCACCATATATTTT CASSEQGGPKLSTIYF TRBJ1-3 TRBD1 16 . TRBV14
TGTGCCAGTAGTATGGGGGCGGTGGGAAAGACCCAGTACTTC CASSMGAVGKTQYF TRBJ2-5 . 14 . TRBV19
TGTGCCACCGGAGCCGGTACCTTCTACAATGAGCAGTTCTTC CATGAGTFYNEQFF TRBJ2-1 . 14 . TRBV28
TGTGCCAGCTCACCCTCGATACTTTCCGGGACAGGGATCCACTCTGGGGCCAACGTCCTGACTTTC CASSPSILSGTGIHSGANVLTF TRBJ2-6 TRBD1 22 . TRBV18
TGTGCCGGGGGGGTGGGACATCGCTCTGGGGCCAACGTCCTGACTTTC CAGGVGHRSGANVLTF TRBJ2-6 . 16 . TRBV30
TGTGCCAGCAGCTCATCCGGGACAGGGGGTTCACCCCTCCACTTT CASSSSGTGGSPLHF TRBJ1-6 TRBD1 15 . TRBV7-2
TGTGCCAGCAGATTAGACAGGGAAAAACTGTTTTTT CASRLDREKLFF TRBJ1-4 . 12 few TRBV7-8
TGTGCCAGCTCACCAGATCCGGGAGGTAGTGGCAATCAGCCCCAGCATTTT CASSPDPGGSGNQPQHF TRBJ1-5 . 17 . TRBV18
TGTGCCAGCAGCGTGCAGGCGAGTTTGAATGAGCAGTTCTTC CASSVQASLNEQFF TRBJ2-1 . 14 . TRBV9
TGTGCCAGCAGTTTATCTCACAGCCTCTCTGGAAACACCATATATTTT CASSLSHSLSGNTIYF TRBJ1-3 . 16 few TRBV27
TGTGCCAGTACCCGAAGAGGACTAGCGGGGGGATTCCAAGAGACCCAGTACTTC CASTRRGLAGGFQETQYF TRBJ2-5 TRBD2 18 . TRBV19
TGTGCCAGCAGTTACACAGGCACTAATGAAAAACTGTTTTTT CASSYTGTNEKLFF TRBJ1-4 . 14 . TRBV6-5